The 23 T cell receptor beta chains below were found in one sample sequenced in a study of technical replicates of blood from a few donors. TCRdb's copy holds only in-frame clones and misses some; the assay was immunoSEQ multiplex PCR. The sample holds 40,000 to 55,000 clones, 90% to 96% seen once. Sequencing used T cells isolated from PBMCs. These receptors were taken from a human donor in good health.

This clone was detected once. The rearrangement links TRBV10-2 to TRBJ1-4; 7 bases align to TRBD1. The CDR3 is made up of 15 amino acids. In germline, CDR1 is WSHSY, CDR2 SAAADI. The V and J ends lost 4 bases and 3 bases, in that order; junction bases with no gene match: 5. The CDR3 DNA follows: TGCGCCAGCAGTGCCTGGACAGGATCTAATGAAAAACTGTTTTTT. It encodes CASSAWTGSNEKLFF.

This clone has a single count. V is TRBV19 and J is TRBJ2-2; a weak D match, TRBD2 (6 bases). The CDR3 length is 14 residues. CDR1 and CDR2 from the germline V gene are LNHDA and SQIVND (reference sequence). V dropped 5 bases and J dropped 5 bases, with 12 bases sitting between them. The CDR3 bases are TGTGCCAGTAGTCCCTGGACTATTACCGGGGAGCTGTTTTTT. This gives the protein CASSPWTITGELFF.

This chain connects TRBV30 to TRBJ2-5; possible D gene TRBD1, 5 bases. V shed 4 bases and J shed 1 base, with 16 bases lying between them. CDR1 GTSNPN and CDR2 SVGIG come from the germline V gene (reference sequence). The CDR3 contains 15 residues. The CDR3 bases are TGTGCCTGGACCTTCGGAGACAGATTCCAAGAGACCCAGTACTTC. This translates into CAWTFGDRFQETQYF.

The chain is built from TRBV6-5 and TRBJ1-1, with 8 nucleotides matching TRBD1. Trimming took 5 bases from V and 1 from J; bases not matched to a gene: 3. This CDR3 region has 14 residues. Germline CDR1 reads MNHEY; CDR2 reads SVGAGI. CDR3 sequence reads: CASSVQGGNTEAFF. CDR3 nucleotide sequence: TGTGCCAGCAGTGTACAGGGGGGGAACACTGAAGCTTTCTTT.

The rearrangement uses TRBV6-1 and TRBJ2-7; 11 bases are a match to TRBD1. This CDR3 has 14 residues. V was pared by 7 bases and J by 1 base, with 3 bases of the junction left unmatched. CDR1 is MNHNS and CDR2 is SASEGT in the germline V gene. The CDR3 sequence: CASTGDRGSYEQYF. The CDR3 nucleotides read TGTGCCAGCACCGGGGACAGGGGGTCCTACGAGCAGTACTTC.

The chain uses TRBV18 and TRBJ2-7, with D perhaps matching TRBD1 (5 bases). Germline V lookup: CDR1 KGHSH, CDR2 LQKENI. V was cut by 5 bases and J by 5 bases, with 10 bases left in between. This CDR3 spans 12 amino acids. Here the CDR3 reads CASSGQGHEQYF. The CDR3 coding sequence is TGTGCCAGCTCAGGGCAGGGCCACGAGCAGTACTTC.

The V gene is TRBV10-1, the J gene TRBJ2-3, with 13 nucleotides matching TRBD2. CDR3 size: 15 residues. CDR1 is WNHNN and CDR2 is SYGVQD in the germline V gene (reference sequence). The V segment lost 8 bases and the J segment 3 bases; nucleotides outside the gene matches: 5. The CDR3 reads CASRLGLAGTDTQYF. DNA of the CDR3: TGCGCCAGCCGACTGGGACTAGCGGGAACAGATACGCAGTATTTT.

V and J are TRBV6-5 and TRBJ2-3; weak D call: TRBD2 (5 bases). CDR3 length equals 15 residues. CDR1 is MNHEY, CDR2 SVGAGI, per germline. V lost 6 bases to trimming and J lost 2 bases, with 15 bases between them. The CDR3 is CASRPTGSFTDTQYF. CDR3 nucleotide sequence: TGTGCCAGCAGACCGACGGGATCCTTCACAGATACGCAGTATTTT.

CDR3 residues: CAGSGTTYEQYF. The CDR3 coding sequence is TGTGCCGGTAGCGGGACGACCTACGAGCAGTACTTC. This chain links TRBV30 with TRBJ2-7, with TRBD2 matching over 8 bases. The V and J ends lost 8 bases and 2 bases, in that order; junction bases with no gene match: 5. From germline, CDR1 is GTSNPN and CDR2 SVGIG (reference sequence). The CDR3 sequence is 12 residues long.

This chain connects TRBV7-3 to TRBJ1-2; TRBD1 might be the D (6 bases). The CDR3 is 16 residues long. The germline V gene encodes CDR1 SGHTA and CDR2 FQGTGA. The V end lost 2 bases, the J end lost 8 bases, and 21 bases lay between the germline ends. The chain's CDR3 is CASSLSVLGRGEGYTF. The CDR3 coding sequence is TGTGCCAGCAGCTTATCGGTTTTAGGCAGGGGAGAAGGCTACACCTTC.

In regard to this clone: At the DNA level, this CDR3 is encoded by other sequences in the same sample as well. CDR3 bases: TGTGCCTGGAGTGTCCAGGGTACGGAGACCCAGTACTTC. It encodes CAWSVQGTETQYF. The rearrangement links TRBV30 to TRBJ2-5; a weak D match, TRBD1 (5 bases). The germline V gene encodes CDR1 GTSNPN and CDR2 SVGIG (reference sequence). Trimming cost V 0 bases and J 5 bases, with 10 bases left between them. The CDR3 runs 13 residues.

The rearrangement joins TRBV5-1 to TRBJ2-3; 10 bases map to TRBD1. Looked up from germline, CDR1 is SGHRS and CDR2 is YFSETQ. The CDR3 is 16 amino acids. The V segment lost 2 bases and the J segment 4 bases; nucleotides outside the gene matches: 7. This CDR3 reads CASSFSPTGGADTQYF. DNA for the CDR3: TGCGCCAGCAGCTTCTCACCGACAGGGGGCGCAGATACGCAGTATTTT.

This chain uses TRBV5-4 with TRBJ2-6; D not resolved. The germline gives CDR1 SGHNT, CDR2 YYREEE (reference sequence). This CDR3 comprises 14 residues. Between the trimmed V and J ends, which lost 6 bases and 5 bases, there was a span of 12 bases. The CDR3 DNA follows: TGTGCCAGCACCAGACAAAGTCGGGCCAACGTCCTGACTTTC. The encoded protein is CASTRQSRANVLTF.

V usage is TRBV10-1 and J usage is TRBJ1-3, with a possible D match to TRBD1 (6 bases). Trimming took off 4 bases at V and 2 bases at J, with 6 bases between the two ends. The CDR3 has 13 residues. From germline, CDR1 is WNHNN and CDR2 SYGVQD (reference sequence). The CDR3 loop is CASSGGPGNTIYF. CDR3 coding DNA: TGCGCCAGCAGTGGGGGGCCTGGAAACACCATATATTTT.

In this sample, this clone turned up once. This chain joins TRBV25-1 and TRBJ1-3, with D unresolved. This CDR3 is 14 amino acids long. V lost 5 bases and J 2 bases, leaving 10 bases between the germline ends. Germline CDR1 MGHDK, CDR2 SYGVNS. As DNA, the CDR3 is TGTGCCAGCAGTCCTTGGGGAGCTGGAAACACCATATATTTT. It translates to CASSPWGAGNTIYF.

The rearrangement uses TRBV7-7 and TRBJ2-5, with TRBD1 matching 8 bases. Germline lookup yields CDR1 SSHAT and CDR2 FNYEAQ (reference sequence). The CDR3 length is 13 residues. The J segment lost 4 bases and the V segment lost 4 bases, leaving 2 bases of the junction unmatched. CDR3 protein: CASSSRGLETQYF. The CDR3 DNA sequence: TGTGCCAGCAGCTCCAGGGGGCTAGAGACCCAGTACTTC.

The chain has TRBV7-9 and TRBJ1-1; the D is unclear. The germline V gene has CDR1 SEHNR and CDR2 FQNEAQ (reference sequence). The CDR3 covers 13 residues. Trimming stripped 5 bases from V and 1 base from J, with 8 bases between. The CDR3 nucleotides read TGTGCCAGCAGCCGGCGGGCGAACACTGAAGCTTTCTTT. As protein: CASSRRANTEAFF.

The chain combines TRBV7-3 with TRBJ2-3; tentative D call: TRBD1 (6 bases). CDR3 size: 14 residues. Germline-derived CDR1 and CDR2 are SGHTA and FQGTGA. The V end was cut by 4 bases, the J end by 4 bases, with 12 bases between. The CDR3 reads CASSWLGGPDTQYF. In DNA, the CDR3 is TGTGCCAGCAGCTGGTTAGGGGGTCCAGATACGCAGTATTTT.

The chain recombines TRBV21-1 with TRBJ2-1; the table's D call, TRBD2, has no DNA check behind it. TRBV21-1 has pseudogene status. This CDR3 has 17 amino acids. The CDR3, as DNA: TGTGCCAGCAGCAAAGAAGGGACTCCAGGTGATCCCAATGAGCAGTTCTTC. Translating it yields CASSKEGTPGDPNEQFF.

The chain joins TRBV7-9 to TRBJ1-1, with unresolved D. Germline V lookup: CDR1 SEHNR, CDR2 FQNEAQ (reference sequence). The CDR3 has 14 residues. Trimming removed 1 base from V and 3 bases from J, with 9 bases in between. CDR3: CASSLVRQYTEAFF. The DNA of the CDR3 is TGTGCCAGCAGCTTAGTCCGTCAGTACACTGAAGCTTTCTTT.

The CDR3 nucleotides are TGTGCCAGCAGCTTAATTCCCGGGGGTCTAAACACCGGGGAGCTGTTTTTT. This translates into CASSLIPGGLNTGELFF. The V and J genes are TRBV7-3 and TRBJ2-2; tentatively, D is TRBD2 (6 bases). V lost 1 base and J lost 2, with 14 bases in between. The CDR3 is made up of 17 amino acids. CDR1 and CDR2 (germline): SGHTA, FQGTGA.

The V call is TRBV18, the J call TRBJ2-4, with TRBD1 matching over 8 bases. V was pared by 5 bases and J by 8 bases, with 8 bases of the junction left unmatched. The germline CDR1 and CDR2 sequences are KGHSH and LQKENI. The CDR3 is made up of 14 amino acids. CDR3 nucleotide sequence: TGTGCCAGCTCAGCTCAGGGGGCAAGGGACATTCAGTACTTC. Its translation: CASSAQGARDIQYF.

This chain uses TRBV5-1 with TRBJ1-4; 9 bases line up with TRBD1. The CDR3 extends over 15 amino acids. Germline CDR1 reads SGHRS; CDR2 reads YFSETQ. With 2 bases clipped from V and 3 bases from J, the junction kept 2 bases outside the gene matches. CDR3 sequence reads: CASSLQGAANEKLFF. The CDR3 DNA follows: TGCGCCAGCAGCTTACAGGGGGCGGCTAATGAAAAACTGTTTTTT.